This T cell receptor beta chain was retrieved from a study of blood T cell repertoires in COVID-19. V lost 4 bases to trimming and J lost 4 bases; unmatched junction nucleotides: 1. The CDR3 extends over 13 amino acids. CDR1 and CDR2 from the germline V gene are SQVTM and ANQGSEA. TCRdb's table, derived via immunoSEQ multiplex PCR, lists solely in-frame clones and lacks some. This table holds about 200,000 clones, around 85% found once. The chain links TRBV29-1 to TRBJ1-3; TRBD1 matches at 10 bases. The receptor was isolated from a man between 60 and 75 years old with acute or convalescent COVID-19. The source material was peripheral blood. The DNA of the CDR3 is TGCAGCGTTGGACAGGGGGCGGGAAACACCATATATTTT. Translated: CSVGQGAGNTIYF.